The rows below give T cell receptor beta chains drawn from one sample of a study of cytomegalovirus exposure and HLA in healthy donors. Clones were read by immunoSEQ multiplex PCR, and TCRdb kept only the in-frame ones, dropping some. The sample has roughly 150,000 clones, roughly 70% seen once. The sample was PBMCs. The source is a woman in her forties or fifties in good health and CMV-seropositive. The CDR3 runs from the conserved cysteine through the conserved F or W. The order of the fields is J gene, clone size, V gene, D gene, CDR3 DNA, CDR3 protein. The D gene is left open where the match is weak. Clone size is stated in some rows and not others, as once, few, many or a class when expanded.

j_call: TRBJ1-3; clone_size: .; v_call: TRBV5-3; d_call: TRBD1; cdr3_nt: TGTGCCAGAAGCGTTTACCCCATAATAAGGGACAGGGGAAACACCATATATTTT; cdr3_aa: CARSVYPIIRDRGNTIYF
j_call: TRBJ2-5; clone_size: .; v_call: TRBV2; d_call: .; cdr3_nt: TGTGCCAGCAGCACGGGGGGCTTCCCCGGGGAGACCCAGTACTTC; cdr3_aa: CASSTGGFPGETQYF
j_call: TRBJ1-3; clone_size: .; v_call: TRBV15; d_call: .; cdr3_nt: TGTGCCACCAGCAGCAGAAGACACTCTGGAAACACCATATATTTT; cdr3_aa: CATSSRRHSGNTIYF
j_call: TRBJ1-5; clone_size: .; v_call: TRBV6-5; d_call: .; cdr3_nt: TGTGCCAGCAGTCCATCTATCAATCAGCCCCAGCATTTT; cdr3_aa: CASSPSINQPQHF
j_call: TRBJ1-6; clone_size: .; v_call: TRBV5-1; d_call: .; cdr3_nt: TGCGCCAGCAGCGACGGGACATATAATTCACCCCTCCACTTT; cdr3_aa: CASSDGTYNSPLHF
j_call: TRBJ1-5; clone_size: .; v_call: TRBV10-3; d_call: .; cdr3_nt: TGTGCCATCAGTGGGACACAGTACAATCAGCCCCAGCATTTT; cdr3_aa: CAISGTQYNQPQHF
j_call: TRBJ1-1; clone_size: .; v_call: TRBV9; d_call: .; cdr3_nt: TGTGCCAGCAGCGTATCAGGGATGAACACTGAAGCTTTCTTT; cdr3_aa: CASSVSGMNTEAFF
j_call: TRBJ2-1; clone_size: .; v_call: TRBV18; d_call: TRBD2; cdr3_nt: TGTGCCAGCTCACGATCCGGGACTAGCTTTAAGGGTGAGCAGTTCTTC; cdr3_aa: CASSRSGTSFKGEQFF
j_call: TRBJ1-6; clone_size: .; v_call: TRBV6-8; d_call: .; cdr3_nt: TGTGCCAGCAAAAACCCCGCCAGCTCCTATAATTCACCCCTCCACTTT; cdr3_aa: CASKNPASSYNSPLHF
j_call: TRBJ2-5; clone_size: .; v_call: TRBV10-3; d_call: .; cdr3_nt: TGTGCCTATCCAGGGGACCGGCAAGAGACCCAGTACTTC; cdr3_aa: CAYPGDRQETQYF
j_call: TRBJ2-1; clone_size: .; v_call: TRBV10-1; d_call: .; cdr3_nt: TGCGCCAGCAGCCCCCGACTAAGCTCCTACAATGAGCAGTTCTTC; cdr3_aa: CASSPRLSSYNEQFF
j_call: TRBJ1-2; clone_size: few; v_call: TRBV9; d_call: .; cdr3_nt: TGTGCCAGCAGCGTAGGGGCCGGGAAATATGGCTACACCTTC; cdr3_aa: CASSVGAGKYGYTF
j_call: TRBJ1-2; clone_size: .; v_call: TRBV6-1; d_call: .; cdr3_nt: TGTGCCAGCAGCCTAGGGGGGGAGGGAGGCTACACCTTC; cdr3_aa: CASSLGGEGGYTF
j_call: TRBJ2-7; clone_size: .; v_call: TRBV11-2; d_call: TRBD2; cdr3_nt: TGTGCCAGCAGCTTCAGTTGGGAGGGTGAGGGGTTC; cdr3_aa: CASSFSWEGEGF
j_call: TRBJ1-1; clone_size: .; v_call: TRBV10-3; d_call: .; cdr3_nt: TGTGCCATCAGCCGGGACAAGAACACTGAAGCTTTCTTT; cdr3_aa: CAISRDKNTEAFF
j_call: TRBJ2-7; clone_size: .; v_call: TRBV5-1; d_call: TRBD1; cdr3_nt: TGCGCCAGCAGCCCCCGGGACAGACTTTACGAGCAGTACTTC; cdr3_aa: CASSPRDRLYEQYF
j_call: TRBJ1-2; clone_size: .; v_call: TRBV4-1; d_call: TRBD1; cdr3_nt: TGCGCCAGCAGCGAAGACAGGGGGCTGATCTATGGCTACACCTTC; cdr3_aa: CASSEDRGLIYGYTF
j_call: TRBJ1-2; clone_size: few; v_call: TRBV5-1; d_call: TRBD1; cdr3_nt: TGCGCCAGCAGCTTGGCTGGGACAGGGGGCGGTCGGGGCTACACCTTC; cdr3_aa: CASSLAGTGGGRGYTF
j_call: TRBJ1-1; clone_size: few; v_call: TRBV5-6; d_call: .; cdr3_nt: TGTGCCAGCAGCTTGTTCGGGACATACACTGAAGCTTTCTTT; cdr3_aa: CASSLFGTYTEAFF
j_call: TRBJ2-3; clone_size: .; v_call: TRBV5-1; d_call: TRBD1; cdr3_nt: TGCGCCAGCAGTGGGCAGGGGGCAGATACGCAGTATTTT; cdr3_aa: CASSGQGADTQYF
j_call: TRBJ2-1; clone_size: .; v_call: TRBV4-1; d_call: TRBD2; cdr3_nt: TGCGCCAGCAGCCATGGCGGGGGGGGATCCTACAATGAGCAGTTCTTC; cdr3_aa: CASSHGGGGSYNEQFF
j_call: TRBJ1-1; clone_size: many; v_call: TRBV25-1; d_call: .; cdr3_nt: TGTGCCAGCAGTGGAACATGGAACACTGAAGCTTTCTTT; cdr3_aa: CASSGTWNTEAFF
j_call: TRBJ2-7; clone_size: .; v_call: TRBV25-1; d_call: .; cdr3_nt: TGTGCCAGCAGTGAATATCTAGGGGGTAGGGATACCTACGAGCAGTACTTC; cdr3_aa: CASSEYLGGRDTYEQYF
j_call: TRBJ2-5; clone_size: few; v_call: TRBV2; d_call: TRBD2; cdr3_nt: TGTGCCAGCAGTGAAGGGTCAGGGAGGGGGACCCAGTACTTC; cdr3_aa: CASSEGSGRGTQYF
j_call: TRBJ2-1; clone_size: .; v_call: TRBV9; d_call: TRBD2; cdr3_nt: TGTGCCAGCAGCGTAAGCGGGGGGGCCATCAATGAGCAGTTCTTC; cdr3_aa: CASSVSGGAINEQFF
j_call: TRBJ2-5; clone_size: .; v_call: TRBV15; d_call: .; cdr3_nt: TGTGCCACCAGCAGAGGTAACAGGCAAGAGACCCAGTACTTC; cdr3_aa: CATSRGNRQETQYF
j_call: TRBJ1-6; clone_size: .; v_call: TRBV9; d_call: .; cdr3_nt: TGTGCCAGCAGCATGAAAACCGGGACTTTGAAGAATAATTCACCCCTCCACTTT; cdr3_aa: CASSMKTGTLKNNSPLHF
j_call: TRBJ2-7; clone_size: .; v_call: TRBV6-5; d_call: .; cdr3_nt: TGTGCCAGCAGAATAACAGGCGGGGCGGTGTACGAGCAGTACTTC; cdr3_aa: CASRITGGAVYEQYF
j_call: TRBJ1-1; clone_size: .; v_call: TRBV2; d_call: .; cdr3_nt: TGTGCCAGCAGTGAAAACGGGGGTGAAGCTTTCTTT; cdr3_aa: CASSENGGEAFF
j_call: TRBJ1-1; clone_size: few; v_call: TRBV6-5; d_call: .; cdr3_nt: TGTGCCAGCAGCCACCCCCCCAGTACTGAAGCTTTCTTT; cdr3_aa: CASSHPPSTEAFF
j_call: TRBJ2-3; clone_size: .; v_call: TRBV5-1; d_call: .; cdr3_nt: TGCGCCAGCAGCTTGCCGAAGGGGATCTCAGATACGCAGTATTTT; cdr3_aa: CASSLPKGISDTQYF
j_call: TRBJ1-3; clone_size: few; v_call: TRBV5-1; d_call: .; cdr3_nt: TGCGCCAGCAGCTTGGGGGGAGAAAACACCATATATTTT; cdr3_aa: CASSLGGENTIYF